The entry below gives a single T cell receptor (beta chain) sequence along with its context. The CDR3 is 11 amino acids. Germline values: CDR1 GTSNPN, CDR2 SVGIG (reference sequence). J gave up 9 bases and V 2 bases, and 1 base lay outside the gene matches. This specimen comes from a study of cytomegalovirus exposure and HLA in healthy donors. PCR primers comprised 60 Vbeta and 13 Jbeta primers. Clones were sequenced by immunoSEQ multiplex PCR, and TCRdb holds only the in-frame ones, with some missing. This repertoire shows under 200,000 clones, about 65% found once; its top ten account for 3.5% to 5.5%. Healthy people donating bone marrow made up the donors.

This receptor was identified in a woman younger than 35 in good health and CMV-seropositive. This chain uses TRBV30 with TRBJ1-5; 7 positions agree with TRBD1. Sequenced sample: PBMCs. CDR3 sequence: CAWSQGGPQHF. For the CDR3, the DNA is TGTGCCTGGAGTCAGGGGGGGCCCCAGCATTTT. Full variable domain (outside the CDR3, taken from reference TRBV30 and TRBJ1-5): SQTIHQWPATLVQPVGSPLSLECTVEGTSNPNLYWYRQAAGRGLQLLFYSVGIGQISSEVPQNLSASRPQDRQFILSSKKLLLSDSGFYLCAWSQGGPQHFGDGTRLSIL.